This T cell receptor (beta chain) was sequenced during a study of cytomegalovirus exposure and HLA in healthy donors. Study background: The 120 validation repertoires, a later analysis reported, used the same platform as the roughly 660 repertoires from the first cohort.

Repertoires were generated with immunoSEQ multiplex PCR, while TCRdb's copy carries only in-frame clones and drops some. The table lists about 170,000 clones, just under 90% of them singletons. Comments on this clone: What it binds is not known.

Overall study results and limits: Reportedly, diagnosis of cytomegalovirus status by the classifier showed high specificity and sensitivity. TCR beta chains numbering more than 150 were designated cytomegalovirus-associated.

The germline gives CDR1 SGHRS, CDR2 YFSETQ. V dropped 6 bases and J dropped 8; count of bases not matched to a gene: 10. CDR3 size: 14 residues. The chain combines TRBV5-1 with TRBJ2-1, with TRBD2 matching over 8 bases. The specimen sequenced was PBMCs. The clonotype originates from a woman aged 30 to 39 in good health and CMV-seronegative. The CDR3 DNA sequence: TGCGCCAGCAATCGTATAGCGGGGTTTTATGAGCAGTTCTTC. This translates into CASNRIAGFYEQFF.